This T cell receptor beta chain was sequenced in a study of Graves' ophthalmopathy and Graves' hyperthyroidism. This clonotype was recorded at least ten times. One end of the junction is discordant with germline, which a read error may explain. Germline-derived CDR1 and CDR2 are ENHRY and SYGVKD. This CDR3 has 14 amino acids. Transcripts of RNA were the source for amplifying TCR beta CDR3 regions. Second-round multiplex PCR came after a first-round RT-PCR that employed HTBI primers. From the multiplex PCR reads, TCRdb called clonotypes with MiXCR, one entry per CDR3 protein. The table includes some 750,000 distinct CDR3 sequences, 40% detected once.

The sequencing input was peripheral blood. The clonotype comes from an adult man with Graves' ophthalmopathy. This chain uses TRBV10-3 with TRBJ1-1; D is unclear. CDR3 sequence reads: CASSYNRENTEAFF. CDR3 in DNA: TGTGCCAGCAGTTACAATCGGGAGAACACTGAAGCTTTCTTT.